The next 29 T cell receptor beta chains were all read from a single sample in a study of T-cell memory formation after mild COVID-19. MiXCR, applied by TCRdb to the 5' RACE reads, yields one record per CDR3 protein. The sample lists approximately 290,000 distinct CDR3 sequences, less than 9.5% occurring once. Material: PBMCs or a T cell subset sorted from them (not recorded which). The receptors derive from a man aged 18 to 29 who had mild COVID-19 (a few samples of this study predate the infection). Cell type and time point are not known.

The chain recombines TRBV20-1 with TRBJ2-5, with D possibly matching TRBD2 (7 bases). CDR1 and CDR2 from the germline V gene are DFQATT and SNEGSKA (reference sequence). There are 15 residues in the CDR3. Between the trimmed V and J ends, which lost 0 bases and 1 base, there was a span of 12 bases. DNA for the CDR3: TGCAGTGCTAGAGACGGGGGGCTAGCCCAAGAGACCCAGTACTTC. Its translation is CSARDGGLAQETQYF.

This clonotype appeared many times. V usage is TRBV12-3 or TRBV12-4 and J usage is TRBJ2-5, with 9 bases fitting TRBD1. This CDR3 has 17 amino acids. Trimming took 6 bases from V and 4 from J; bases not matched to a gene: 15. The CDR3 DNA reads as TGTGCCAGCAGATCTCTTACTCCGGGACAGGGACGAGAGACCCAGTACTTC. Encoded protein: CASRSLTPGQGRETQYF.

This clonotype came up a few times. The rearrangement links TRBV29-1 to TRBJ2-1; 7 bases match TRBD1. Germline-derived CDR1 and CDR2 are SQVTM and ANQGSEA. V trimming: 4 bases; J trimming: 2 bases; junction bases outside the gene matches: 2. This CDR3 spans 13 amino acids. As DNA, the CDR3 is TGCAGCGTTGCGGGACAGACCTACAATGAGCAGTTCTTC. Its protein is CSVAGQTYNEQFF.

This clonotype was found many times. The chain employs TRBV7-2 and TRBJ1-4, with 10 bases fitting TRBD1. This CDR3 has 15 residues. V lost 5 bases, J lost 6 bases, and 6 bases stayed unmatched. Germline-derived CDR1 and CDR2 are SGHTA and FQGNSA. CDR3 in DNA: TGTGCCAGCAGCAACCCGGACAGGGGGTATGAAAAACTGTTTTTT. Its translation: CASSNPDRGYEKLFF.

The gene calls are TRBV23-1 and TRBJ2-4; 9 bases are a match to TRBD2. TRBV23-1 is known as an ORF, though its function is uncertain. The CDR3 loop spans 21 amino acids. V was pared by 0 bases and J by 0 bases, with 15 bases of the junction left unmatched. The CDR3 nucleotides are TGCGCCAGCAGTCAATCGCTAGCGGGACCGGGGAGGATAGAAGCCAAAAACATTCAGTACTTC. Protein product: CASSQSLAGPGRIEAKNIQYF.

The genes are TRBV5-4 and TRBJ1-6; possibly TRBD1 for D (5 bases). The CDR3 contains 15 residues. With 0 bases removed from V and 8 bases from J, the gap between germline ends came to 12 bases. CDR1 SGHNT and CDR2 YYREEE come from the germline V gene (reference sequence). CDR3 sequence: CASSLAQGQDSPLHF. As DNA, the CDR3 is TGTGCCAGCAGCTTGGCGCAGGGTCAGGATTCACCCCTCCACTTT. Looking up the rest from reference TRBV5-4 and TRBJ1-6 gives the full variable domain: ETGVTQSPTHLIKTRGQQVTLRCSSQSGHNTVSWYQQALGQGPQFIFQYYREEENGRGNFPPRFSGLQFPNYSSELNVNALELDDSALYLCASSLAQGQDSPLHFGNGTRLTVT.

This clonotype was detected a few times. A read error may be the cause here, since a much bigger clone is one base away. This chain connects TRBV3-1 to TRBJ2-7; 10 nucleotides agree with TRBD1. Looked up from germline, CDR1 is LGHDT and CDR2 is YNNKEL (reference sequence). The V segment lost 4 bases and the J segment 3 bases; nucleotides outside the gene matches: 3. The CDR3 has 14 residues. This CDR3 is CASSPGTGDYEQYF. DNA for the CDR3: TGTGCCAGCAGCCCCGGGACAGGGGACTACGAGCAGTACTTC.

Turning to this clonotype: The junction shows a germline mismatch at one end, possibly a read error. The CDR3 reads CANSGTGNQPQHF. The CDR3, as DNA: TGTGCCAACAGTGGTACAGGGAATCAGCCCCAGCATTTT. The genes are TRBV24-1 and TRBJ1-5, with a possible D match to TRBD1 (6 bases). Looked up from germline, CDR1 is KGHDR and CDR2 is SFDVKD. The length of the CDR3 is 13 residues.

This clonotype was detected ten times or more. The gene calls are TRBV5-1 and TRBJ2-7, with 7 bases that match TRBD1. Germline CDR1 reads SGHRS; CDR2 reads YFSETQ. With V trimmed by 0 bases and J by 3 bases, 3 bases remained unmatched. The CDR3 loop spans 14 amino acids. CDR3 DNA sequence: TGCGCCAGCAGCTTGGGGGACAGAAACTACGAGCAGTACTTC. Translating it yields CASSLGDRNYEQYF.

A few counts support this clonotype. V gene TRBV15 combines with J gene TRBJ2-1; D not certain. Germline V gene sequence: CDR1 LNHNV, CDR2 YYDKDF (reference sequence). The CDR3 sequence is 15 residues long. Trimming removed 0 bases from V and 8 bases from J, with 14 bases in between. This CDR3 reads CATSRDFPRADEQFF. CDR3 nucleotide sequence: TGTGCCACCAGCAGAGATTTCCCCCGGGCGGATGAGCAGTTCTTC.

This clonotype appeared a few times. The chain links TRBV20-1 to TRBJ1-4; no definite D call. There are 12 residues in the CDR3. Germline V CDR1 and CDR2: DFQATT, SNEGSKA (reference sequence). Trimming pared 3 bases from V and 0 bases from J, leaving 2 bases between. This CDR3 is CSASTTNEKLFF. As DNA, the CDR3 is TGCAGTGCTAGCACAACTAATGAAAAACTGTTTTTT.

The rearrangement links TRBV11-2 to TRBJ2-1; no firm D call. CDR1 and CDR2 (germline): SGHAT, FQNNGV. V lost 0 bases to trimming and J lost 0 bases, with 6 bases between them. The CDR3 loop spans 15 amino acids. In nucleotides, the CDR3 is TGTGCCAGCAGCTTAGAGCAGGCCTCCTACAATGAGCAGTTCTTC. Protein product: CASSLEQASYNEQFF.

This clonotype was found a few times. The chain employs TRBV7-2 and TRBJ2-7; D may be TRBD1 (6 bases). From germline, CDR1 is SGHTA and CDR2 FQGNSA. V lost 4 bases and J lost 3, with 13 bases in between. The CDR3 is made up of 14 amino acids. The CDR3 DNA sequence: TGTGCCAGCAGCTCGAGGACAGAATACTACGAGCAGTACTTC. Encoded protein: CASSSRTEYYEQYF. Complete variable domain (other parts from reference TRBV7-2 and TRBJ2-7): GAGVSQSPSNKVTEKGKDVELRCDPISGHTALYWYRQSLGQGLEFLIYFQGNSAPDKSGLPSDRFSAERTGGSVSTLTIQRTQQEDSAVYLCASSSRTEYYEQYFGPGTRLTVT.

For this clonotype: A single base separates this from a much larger clone, so it may be a read error. The chain joins TRBV5-1 to TRBJ2-3; the D gene is possibly TRBD2 (5 bases). V was trimmed by 0 bases and J by 5 bases, leaving 10 bases between them. CDR1 and CDR2 (germline): SGHRS, YFSETQ. The CDR3 runs 14 residues. The DNA for the CDR3 is TGCGCCAGCAGCTTGGGACAACGGGGAGATACGCAGTATTTT. Protein product: CASSLGQRGDTQYF.

V and J are TRBV3-1 and TRBJ2-7, with D perhaps TRBD1 or TRBD2 (5 bases each). This CDR3 spans 12 amino acids. CDR1 LGHDT and CDR2 YNNKEL come from the germline V gene (reference sequence). V shed 7 bases and J shed 6 bases, with 13 bases lying between them. CDR3 sequence reads: CASMGGGSEQYF. Here the CDR3 DNA reads TGTGCCAGCATGGGTGGGGGATCCGAGCAGTACTTC.

This clonotype has more than one count but fewer than ten. CDR3 coding DNA: TGTGCCAGCAGTTCGCCCCGGGACGGGACCTACGAGCAGTACTTC. Translated, it gives CASSSPRDGTYEQYF. The chain couples TRBV12-3 or TRBV12-4 to TRBJ2-7; D tentatively reads TRBD1 or TRBD2 (5 bases each). This CDR3 is built from 15 residues. The V gene lost 4 bases and the J gene lost 2 bases, with 15 bases spanning the gap.

The table lists this clonotype with many counts. The genes are TRBV28 and TRBJ1-4; 7 bases are shared with TRBD1. The V and J ends lost 6 bases and 7 bases, in that order; junction bases with no gene match: 11. The CDR3 runs 15 residues. Germline assignment: CDR1 MDHEN and CDR2 SYDVKM. The CDR3 here is CASREDPYRGEKLFF. The CDR3, as DNA: TGTGCCAGCAGGGAAGATCCATACAGGGGTGAAAAACTGTTTTTT.

The chain links TRBV5-4 to TRBJ2-7; 9 bases align to TRBD1. Germline trimming cut 4 bases from V and 5 bases from J; bases unmatched to any gene: 7. The CDR3 has 14 residues. In germline, CDR1 is SGHNT, CDR2 YYREEE (reference sequence). The CDR3 coding sequence is TGTGCCAGCAGCGCGGGACAGGGATACGACGAGCAGTACTTC. It specifies CASSAGQGYDEQYF.

This clonotype was seen repeatedly, ten times or more. For the CDR3, the DNA is TGCGCCACCGGGGGTCCGTACAATGAGCAGTTCTTC. Residues: CATGGPYNEQFF. V gene TRBV4-1 combines with J gene TRBJ2-1; D is possibly TRBD2 (6 bases). The CDR3 has 12 residues. V was pared by 10 bases and J by 4 bases, with 11 bases between. Germline CDR1 and CDR2: MGHRA and YSYEKL.

This clonotype was observed a few times. The chain has TRBV7-2 and TRBJ2-3, with unresolved D. The ends were cut back, 3 bases at V and 2 bases at J, with 9 bases in the middle. Germline V gives CDR1 SGHTA, CDR2 FQGNSA. CDR3 length: 14 residues. CDR3 bases: TGTGCCAGCAGCTTCGGTCCGATCACAGATACGCAGTATTTT. This sequence encodes CASSFGPITDTQYF.

In its sample, this clonotype was seen many times. V gene TRBV28 combines with J gene TRBJ2-7; no clear D. The V end lost 5 bases, the J end lost 6 bases, and 20 bases lay between the germline ends. This CDR3 comprises 15 residues. Per germline, CDR1 MDHEN and CDR2 SYDVKM. The chain's CDR3 is CASSPLDRGGSEQYV. CDR3 in DNA: TGTGCCAGCAGTCCCCTCGACCGAGGTGGATCCGAGCAGTACGTC.

This clonotype was counted ten times or more. The J gene is TRBJ2-7, the V gene TRBV28; D is unclear. The CDR3 runs 15 residues. Between the trimmed V and J ends, which lost 2 bases and 0 bases, there was a span of 11 bases. CDR1 is MDHEN, CDR2 SYDVKM, per germline. The CDR3 nucleotides read TGTGCCAGCAGTTTAGGTGGGGTTCCCTCCTACGAGCAGTACGTC. Its protein is CASSLGGVPSYEQYV.

This sequence joins TRBV5-4 and TRBJ2-3; 7 nucleotides match TRBD2. This CDR3 has 14 amino acids. Germline loops: CDR1 SGHNT, CDR2 YYREEE (reference sequence). V gave up 7 bases and J gave up 2 bases; unmatched junction bases: 7. This CDR3 reads CASRRESPTDTQYF. The CDR3 bases are TGTGCCAGCCGGCGGGAGAGTCCCACAGATACGCAGTATTTT.

This rearrangement joins TRBV5-1 to TRBJ2-5, with D tentatively TRBD1 (6 bases). The CDR3 spans 16 residues. Between the trimmed V and J ends, which lost 0 bases and 4 bases, there was a span of 16 bases. Germline CDR1 SGHRS, CDR2 YFSETQ. CDR3 protein: CASSLAHGEQGETQYF. The CDR3 coding sequence is TGCGCCAGCAGCTTGGCCCATGGCGAACAGGGAGAGACCCAGTACTTC.

In its sample, this clonotype was seen many times. The chain joins TRBV9 to TRBJ1-1, with 8 bases aligning to TRBD1. Germline CDR1 and CDR2: SGDLS and YYNGEE. With 0 bases clipped from V and 5 bases from J, the junction kept 6 bases outside the gene matches. CDR3 size: 15 residues. The CDR3 bases are TGTGCCAGCAGCGTAGTCCAGGGGGCGAGTACTGAAGCTTTCTTT. It codes for CASSVVQGASTEAFF.

This clonotype was observed a few times. CDR3 DNA sequence: TGTGCCAGTAGTGTCGCGGGGGGTTCCACGCAGTATTTT. Its translation is CASSVAGGSTQYF. The chain links TRBV19 to TRBJ2-3, with TRBD2 matching over 8 bases. Per the germline V gene, CDR1 is LNHDA and CDR2 is SQIVND (reference sequence). This CDR3 is 13 amino acids long. V lost 5 bases to trimming and J lost 9 bases; unmatched junction nucleotides: 7.

In its sample, this clonotype was seen many times. This rearrangement joins TRBV4-1 to TRBJ2-5, with a tentative D call TRBD1 (5 bases). V lost 0 bases to trimming and J lost 5 bases, with 10 bases between them. The length of the CDR3 is 14 residues. Looked up from germline, CDR1 is MGHRA and CDR2 is YSYEKL. CDR3 coding DNA: TGCGCCAGCAGCCAAGAGGGGCTTTGGGAGACCCAGTACTTC. Residues: CASSQEGLWETQYF.

The CDR3 sequence is CASSEFSGELFF. Here the CDR3 DNA reads TGCGCCAGCAGTGAGTTCTCCGGGGAGCTGTTTTTT. The V call is TRBV10-2, the J call TRBJ2-2, with D unresolved. Trimming removed 1 base from V and 6 bases from J, with 3 bases in between. The CDR3 covers 12 residues. Per germline, CDR1 WSHSY and CDR2 SAAADI.

This clonotype was observed many times. The rearrangement uses TRBV5-1 and TRBJ1-6; D unresolved. CDR3 length: 15 amino acids. With 0 bases removed from V and 6 bases from J, the gap between germline ends came to 10 bases. Germline CDR1 is SGHRS and CDR2 is YFSETQ. The CDR3 here is CASSLEGASNSPLHF. For the CDR3, the DNA is TGCGCCAGCAGCTTGGAGGGAGCTTCTAATTCACCCCTCCACTTT.